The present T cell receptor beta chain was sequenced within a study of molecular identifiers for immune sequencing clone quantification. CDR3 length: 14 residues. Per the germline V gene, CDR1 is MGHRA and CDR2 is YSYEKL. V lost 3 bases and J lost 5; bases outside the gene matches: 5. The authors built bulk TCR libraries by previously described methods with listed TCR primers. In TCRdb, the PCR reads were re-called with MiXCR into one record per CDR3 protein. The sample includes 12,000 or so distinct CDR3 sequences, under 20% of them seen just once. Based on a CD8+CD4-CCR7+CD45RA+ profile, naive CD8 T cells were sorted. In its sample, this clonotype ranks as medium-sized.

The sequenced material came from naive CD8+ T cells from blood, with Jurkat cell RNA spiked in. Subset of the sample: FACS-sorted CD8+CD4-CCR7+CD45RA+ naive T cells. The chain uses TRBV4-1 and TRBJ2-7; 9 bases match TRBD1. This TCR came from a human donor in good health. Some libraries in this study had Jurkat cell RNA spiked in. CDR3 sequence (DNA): TGCGCCAGCAGCCAGGGACAGGGCGGGAACGAGCAGTACTTC. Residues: CASSQGQGGNEQYF.